The clone carrying this TCR beta chain was detected ten times or more. This CDR3 is 16 amino acids long. This specimen belongs to a study of low-dose radiotherapy and immunotherapy resistance in tumors. Documented time point: before trial treatment. TRAV- and TRBV-specific primers primed first-strand cDNA, covering alpha and beta chains. The authors amplified TCRs for about 18 PCR cycles with a constant-region primer and a V-primer adapter. Using its own MiXCR run on the reads, TCRdb lists one record per CDR3 protein. The sample lists some 60,000 distinct CDR3 sequences, approximately 25% occurring once.

Sample: PBMCs, taken before treatment. The gene calls are TRBV21-1 and TRBJ2-2; TRBD1, the table's D call, lacks a check against the DNA. TRBV21-1 is an annotated pseudogene. This receptor was taken from a male donor with rectosigmoid adenocarcinoma. The CDR3 DNA is TGTGCCAGCAGCAAAGTCCGGGGGGCGGTCACCGGGGAGCTGTTTTTT. It encodes CASSKVRGAVTGELFF.